The rows below give T cell receptor beta chains drawn from one sample of a study of blood T cells in healthy people across ages. In TCRdb, the 5' RACE reads were re-called with MiXCR into one record per CDR3 protein. The sample has 700,000 to 850,000 distinct CDR3 sequences, 30% to 45% seen once; the top ten hold roughly 13%. The sequencing sample was made of blood. These receptors came from a young man in good health. CDR3s include the opening cysteine and the closing phenylalanine or tryptophan. Each record gives: V gene, clone size, J gene, D gene, CDR3 DNA, CDR3 protein. The D gene is left open where the match is weak. Expanded clones get a size class; other rows say once, few or many, or leave the size out.

V gene: TRBV6-5
clone size: many
J gene: TRBJ1-1
D gene: TRBD1
CDR3 DNA: TGTGCCAGCAGGGGACAGGGAACGTGGGCTTTCTTT
CDR3 protein: CASRGQGTWAFF

V gene: TRBV4-3
clone size: NA
J gene: TRBJ1-2
D gene: TRBD1
CDR3 DNA: TGCGCCAGCAGCCCGGGACAGGGGAACGACTATGGCTACACCTTC
CDR3 protein: CASSPGQGNDYGYTF

V gene: TRBV5-1
clone size: NA
J gene: TRBJ2-3
D gene: TRBD2
CDR3 DNA: TGCGCCAGCACCCGACTGAGCGGGGGTAAGACAGATACGCAGTATTTT
CDR3 protein: CASTRLSGGKTDTQYF

V gene: TRBV10-3
clone size: few
J gene: TRBJ1-2
D gene: NA
CDR3 DNA: TGTGCCATCAGTGACACCGGACAGTTCTATGGCTACACCTTC
CDR3 protein: CAISDTGQFYGYTF

V gene: TRBV29-1
clone size: NA
J gene: TRBJ1-1
D gene: NA
CDR3 DNA: TGCAGCGCTAGAGCGGGGGTCGGGAACACTGAAGCTTTCTTT
CDR3 protein: CSARAGVGNTEAFF

V gene: TRBV2
clone size: few
J gene: TRBJ2-7
D gene: NA
CDR3 DNA: TGTGCCAGCAGTGAAGGTGGAGAGCAGTACTTC
CDR3 protein: CASSEGGEQYF

V gene: TRBV3-1
clone size: many
J gene: TRBJ1-2
D gene: NA
CDR3 DNA: TGTGCCAGCAGCCAAGATAGAGGGGAGGCGGGCTACACCTTC
CDR3 protein: CASSQDRGEAGYTF

V gene: TRBV7-9
clone size: NA
J gene: TRBJ2-7
D gene: TRBD2
CDR3 DNA: TGTGCCAGCAGCTTCGCTCTAGCGGAATACGAGCAGTACTTC
CDR3 protein: CASSFALAEYEQYF

V gene: TRBV12-3/TRBV12-4
clone size: NA
J gene: TRBJ1-1
D gene: NA
CDR3 DNA: TGTGCCAGCAGTTTCGGGGAGATAGCTTTCTTT
CDR3 protein: CASSFGEIAFF

V gene: TRBV2
clone size: few
J gene: TRBJ2-1
D gene: NA
CDR3 DNA: TGTGCCAGCAGCACTCAGACTATCAATGAGCAGTTCTTC
CDR3 protein: CASSTQTINEQFF

V gene: TRBV13
clone size: once
J gene: TRBJ2-2
D gene: NA
CDR3 DNA: TGTGCCAGCGGGAACCGACGGGTCGTATCCGGGGAGCTGTTTTTT
CDR3 protein: CASGNRRVVSGELFF

V gene: TRBV12-3/TRBV12-4
clone size: NA
J gene: TRBJ1-1
D gene: NA
CDR3 DNA: TGTGCCAGCAGTTTCCGGCAGGCGGGCACTGAAGCTTTCTTT
CDR3 protein: CASSFRQAGTEAFF

V gene: TRBV11-2
clone size: few
J gene: TRBJ2-7
D gene: TRBD2
CDR3 DNA: TGTGCCAGCAGCGAGATTAGCGGGGTGGGCAATGAGCAGTACTTC
CDR3 protein: CASSEISGVGNEQYF

V gene: TRBV20-1
clone size: NA
J gene: TRBJ2-7
D gene: NA
CDR3 DNA: TGCAGTGCTAGAGTCCCGACTGGTTCCTACGAGCAGTACTTC
CDR3 protein: CSARVPTGSYEQYF

V gene: TRBV3-1
clone size: NA
J gene: TRBJ1-6
D gene: NA
CDR3 DNA: TGTGCCAGCAGCCAGAAGTCGGCAGGGGTGCGACCCCTCCACTTT
CDR3 protein: CASSQKSAGVRPLHF

V gene: TRBV7-3
clone size: NA
J gene: TRBJ2-1
D gene: TRBD2
CDR3 DNA: TGTGCCAGCAGCGAAAGGGCTAGCGGGGGGAGGAATGAGCAGTTCTTC
CDR3 protein: CASSERASGGRNEQFF

V gene: TRBV20-1
clone size: NA
J gene: TRBJ1-1
D gene: NA
CDR3 DNA: TGCAGTGCTAGCCCTGCGTTGGCGAACACTGAAGCTTTCTTT
CDR3 protein: CSASPALANTEAFF

V gene: TRBV7-9
clone size: NA
J gene: TRBJ1-1
D gene: NA
CDR3 DNA: TGTGCCAGCAGCTTATATTCGGACGCTGAAGCTTTCTTT
CDR3 protein: CASSLYSDAEAFF

V gene: TRBV6-2/TRBV6-3
clone size: NA
J gene: TRBJ2-1
D gene: NA
CDR3 DNA: TGTGCCAGCAGTTACCCGCCCATCGAGCAGTTCTTC
CDR3 protein: CASSYPPIEQFF

V gene: TRBV28
clone size: NA
J gene: TRBJ1-6
D gene: NA
CDR3 DNA: TGTGCCAGCAGTACCCCCGAAACGCGGGGGAATTCACCCCTCCACTTT
CDR3 protein: CASSTPETRGNSPLHF

V gene: TRBV7-2
clone size: many
J gene: TRBJ2-7
D gene: NA
CDR3 DNA: TGTGCCAGCAGCTTATCTAGGGGGGCCAGTCCTACCGAGCAGTACTTC
CDR3 protein: CASSLSRGASPTEQYF

V gene: TRBV5-1
clone size: NA
J gene: TRBJ2-5
D gene: TRBD1
CDR3 DNA: TGCGCCAGCAGCCTGGGACAGAGACAAGAGACCCAGTACTTC
CDR3 protein: CASSLGQRQETQYF

V gene: TRBV7-8
clone size: NA
J gene: TRBJ1-1
D gene: NA
CDR3 DNA: TGTGCCAGCAGCCCTCACGACACTATGAACACTGAAGCTTTCTTT
CDR3 protein: CASSPHDTMNTEAFF

V gene: TRBV6-5
clone size: NA
J gene: TRBJ2-1
D gene: NA
CDR3 DNA: TGTGCCAGCAGCCCCGTCGGACGGTCCGATGAGCAGTTCTTC
CDR3 protein: CASSPVGRSDEQFF

V gene: TRBV29-1
clone size: NA
J gene: TRBJ1-1
D gene: NA
CDR3 DNA: TGCAGCGTCCAGGGAGGTGGGACTGAAGCTTTCTTT
CDR3 protein: CSVQGGGTEAFF

V gene: TRBV4-2
clone size: few
J gene: TRBJ2-2
D gene: TRBD2
CDR3 DNA: TGTGCCAGCAGCCAAGATCATGGGACTAGCGGGGGAGTTATCGGGGAGCTGTTTTTT
CDR3 protein: CASSQDHGTSGGVIGELFF

V gene: TRBV18
clone size: NA
J gene: TRBJ1-3
D gene: TRBD1
CDR3 DNA: TGTGCCAGCTCACCACCGTGGGACAGGCGCGCTGGAAACACCATATATTTT
CDR3 protein: CASSPPWDRRAGNTIYF

V gene: TRBV5-6
clone size: NA
J gene: TRBJ2-1
D gene: NA
CDR3 DNA: TGTGCCAGCAGCTCGGGTCTTAGGGGGACTACCTACAATGAGCAGTTCTTC
CDR3 protein: CASSSGLRGTTYNEQFF

V gene: TRBV7-9
clone size: NA
J gene: TRBJ2-3
D gene: TRBD1
CDR3 DNA: TGTGCCAGCAGCTTTGGACAGGGGGAGGGAAAGACGCAGTATTTT
CDR3 protein: CASSFGQGEGKTQYF

V gene: TRBV7-2
clone size: NA
J gene: TRBJ2-5
D gene: NA
CDR3 DNA: TGTGCCAGCGCCCAGGGGATTCGAGAGACCCAGTACTTC
CDR3 protein: CASAQGIRETQYF

V gene: TRBV20-1
clone size: many
J gene: TRBJ2-3
D gene: NA
CDR3 DNA: TGCAGTGCGAGCCAGACCACAGATACGCAGTATTTT
CDR3 protein: CSASQTTDTQYF

V gene: TRBV4-1
clone size: NA
J gene: TRBJ2-1
D gene: TRBD2
CDR3 DNA: TGCGCCAGCAGCCAAAACGGGGGGGCCGTCTCCCTATACAATGAGCAGTTCTTC
CDR3 protein: CASSQNGGAVSLYNEQFF

V gene: TRBV12-3/TRBV12-4
clone size: many
J gene: TRBJ1-2
D gene: TRBD1
CDR3 DNA: TGTGCCAGCAGCGTCGGGACAGGGTATGGCTACACCTTC
CDR3 protein: CASSVGTGYGYTF

V gene: TRBV9
clone size: NA
J gene: TRBJ2-3
D gene: NA
CDR3 DNA: TGTGCCAGCAGCGTTAAAGCGCTAGATACGCAGTATTTT
CDR3 protein: CASSVKALDTQYF

V gene: TRBV12-3/TRBV12-4
clone size: many
J gene: TRBJ2-3
D gene: TRBD2
CDR3 DNA: TGTGCCAGCAGTCTAGCATTGAGCGGGGTAACAGATACGCAGTATTTT
CDR3 protein: CASSLALSGVTDTQYF

V gene: TRBV5-6
clone size: NA
J gene: TRBJ2-2
D gene: TRBD2
CDR3 DNA: TGTGCCAGCAGCTTGGCAGGTCTAGCGGGGGCGAGCACCGGGGAGCTGTTTTTT
CDR3 protein: CASSLAGLAGASTGELFF

V gene: TRBV5-1
clone size: NA
J gene: TRBJ2-7
D gene: NA
CDR3 DNA: TGCGCCAGCAGCGCGAGTCCCTACAATGAGCAGTACTTC
CDR3 protein: CASSASPYNEQYF

V gene: TRBV4-2
clone size: NA
J gene: TRBJ2-5
D gene: TRBD2
CDR3 DNA: TGTGCCAGCAGCCAAGGGCTAGCGGGGGAGAAGACCCAGTACTTC
CDR3 protein: CASSQGLAGEKTQYF

V gene: TRBV7-8
clone size: NA
J gene: TRBJ1-1
D gene: NA
CDR3 DNA: TGTGCCAGCAGCTCTACGAGGGGGAGACAGACGAACACTGAAGCTTTCTTT
CDR3 protein: CASSSTRGRQTNTEAFF

V gene: TRBV25-1
clone size: NA
J gene: TRBJ2-1
D gene: NA
CDR3 DNA: TGTGCCAGCAGTGAGGGGCGACTAGTGGAGACCCAGTTCTTC
CDR3 protein: CASSEGRLVETQFF

V gene: TRBV12-3/TRBV12-4
clone size: many
J gene: TRBJ2-7
D gene: TRBD1
CDR3 DNA: TGTGCCAGCAGTCCAGACAGGGTGGATTTTGGGTACGAGCAGTACTTC
CDR3 protein: CASSPDRVDFGYEQYF

V gene: TRBV6-1
clone size: NA
J gene: TRBJ2-7
D gene: TRBD1
CDR3 DNA: TGTGCCAGCAGGGATCCGACAGGGGGCTGGTACGAGCAGTACTTC
CDR3 protein: CASRDPTGGWYEQYF

V gene: TRBV20-1
clone size: many
J gene: TRBJ2-1
D gene: TRBD2
CDR3 DNA: TGCAGTGCTCCCAGACTAGCGGGGGGTACGGGTGAGCAGTTCTTC
CDR3 protein: CSAPRLAGGTGEQFF

V gene: TRBV12-3/TRBV12-4
clone size: many
J gene: TRBJ2-1
D gene: NA
CDR3 DNA: TGTGCCAGCGGTTGGGACAATGAGCAGTTCTTC
CDR3 protein: CASGWDNEQFF

V gene: TRBV2
clone size: NA
J gene: TRBJ1-6
D gene: TRBD1
CDR3 DNA: TGTGCCAGCACCGGGACAGGTGGATCACCCCTCCACTTT
CDR3 protein: CASTGTGGSPLHF

V gene: TRBV4-1
clone size: few
J gene: TRBJ1-2
D gene: TRBD1
CDR3 DNA: TGCGCCAGCAGCCAAAGGGACAGTAAGCCCAACTATGGCTACACCTTC
CDR3 protein: CASSQRDSKPNYGYTF

V gene: TRBV5-1
clone size: few
J gene: TRBJ2-2
D gene: NA
CDR3 DNA: TGCGCCAGCAGCTTGGCTCAGACGAACACCGGGGAGCTGTTTTTT
CDR3 protein: CASSLAQTNTGELFF

V gene: TRBV20-1
clone size: few
J gene: TRBJ1-2
D gene: TRBD1
CDR3 DNA: TGCAGTGCGAGAGACAGGGTTGAGGATGGCTACACCTTC
CDR3 protein: CSARDRVEDGYTF

V gene: TRBV20-1
clone size: few
J gene: TRBJ2-1
D gene: NA
CDR3 DNA: TGCAGTGCTTGGCGGAGTAGGGGGAATATCCTCGGTCCAGGCGTCTTGGATGAGCAGTTCTTC
CDR3 protein: CSAWRSRGNILGPGVLDEQFF

V gene: TRBV29-1
clone size: many
J gene: TRBJ2-7
D gene: NA
CDR3 DNA: TGCAGCGTACAGGGCAGGTTTAGCCACGAGCAGTACTTC
CDR3 protein: CSVQGRFSHEQYF

V gene: TRBV9
clone size: many
J gene: TRBJ2-1
D gene: TRBD2
CDR3 DNA: TGTGCCAGCAGCGTCCGGGGGGATTACAATGAGCAGTTCTTC
CDR3 protein: CASSVRGDYNEQFF

V gene: TRBV5-1
clone size: NA
J gene: TRBJ1-2
D gene: NA
CDR3 DNA: TGCGCCAGCAGCTTGGCCTGGAGGTCAGGGGCTGACTATGGCTACACCTTC
CDR3 protein: CASSLAWRSGADYGYTF

V gene: TRBV7-2
clone size: NA
J gene: TRBJ1-2
D gene: TRBD1
CDR3 DNA: TGTGCCAGCAGCTTAAAGAACAGGGGTGGTGGCTACACCTTC
CDR3 protein: CASSLKNRGGGYTF

V gene: TRBV7-7
clone size: NA
J gene: TRBJ2-5
D gene: NA
CDR3 DNA: TGTGCCAGCAGCCCCGGGGAAGTGGAGACCCAGTACTTC
CDR3 protein: CASSPGEVETQYF

V gene: TRBV9
clone size: NA
J gene: TRBJ1-4
D gene: NA
CDR3 DNA: TGTGCCAGCAGCGTAGGAGTCCTAACTAATGAAAAACTGTTTTTT
CDR3 protein: CASSVGVLTNEKLFF